This TCR beta chain comes out of a study of T-cell reconstitution after alpha-beta-depleted transplantation in children. This clonotype appeared a few times. The V segment lost 5 bases and the J segment 4 bases; nucleotides outside the gene matches: 4. Per the germline V gene, CDR1 is MGHDK and CDR2 is SYGVNS. The CDR3 length is 14 residues. During its preparation, the TCRbeta library received unique molecular identifiers. Each CDR3 protein gets one entry after TCRdb re-called the PCR reads with MiXCR. The profile shows around 300,000 distinct CDR3 sequences, around 25% of them singletons. The rearrangement links TRBV25-1 to TRBJ1-5; TRBD1 aligns across 8 bases. This TCR derives from a male patient younger than 18 who had a stem cell transplant for acute lymphoblastic leukemia, so the T cells may come from the graft donor. The starting material was PBMCs, mostly from graft donor cells, obtained 180 days after TCRalphabeta/CD19-depleted stem cell transplant. CDR3 in DNA: TGTGCCAGCAGTACTCAGGGGGCGAATCAGCCCCAGCATTTT. It specifies CASSTQGANQPQHF.